A selection of T cell receptor beta chains follows, all from one sample in a study of blood T cell repertoires in COVID-19. Libraries were prepared by immunoSEQ multiplex PCR; TCRdb keeps only in-frame clonotypes and omits some of them. The sample lists about 120,000 clones; roughly 90% were seen once. Specimen: peripheral blood. The receptors originated from a human donor with acute or convalescent COVID-19. The donor label of this sample is uncertain. The CDR3 runs from the conserved cysteine through the conserved F or W. The D gene is left open where the match is weak.

J: TRBJ2-6; V: TRBV3-1/TRBV3-2; D: NA; CDR3: CASRPRVYSSGANVLTF; DNA: TGTGCCAGCAGACCCAGGGTCTACAGCTCTGGGGCCAACGTCCTGACTTTC
J: TRBJ2-3; V: TRBV4-1; D: TRBD2; CDR3: CASSPRTSGASTDTQYF; DNA: TGCGCCAGCAGCCCCCGCACTAGCGGGGCCAGCACAGATACGCAGTATTTT
J: TRBJ1-1; V: TRBV19; D: NA; CDR3: CASRPDTFMNTEAFF; DNA: TGTGCCAGTAGGCCCGACACCTTCATGAACACTGAAGCTTTCTTT
J: TRBJ2-7; V: TRBV11-2; D: TRBD1; CDR3: CAGSLGGTGGGEQYF; DNA: TGTGCCGGCAGCTTAGGAGGGACAGGGGGCGGCGAGCAGTACTTC
J: TRBJ2-7; V: TRBV6-6; D: TRBD1; CDR3: CASRLTGVGYEQYF; DNA: TGTGCCAGCAGACTGACAGGGGTTGGCTACGAGCAGTACTTC
J: TRBJ2-7; V: TRBV27; D: TRBD2; CDR3: CASSLGIGGRPYEQYF; DNA: TGTGCCAGCAGTTTAGGAATAGGCGGGAGGCCCTACGAGCAGTACTTC
J: TRBJ1-5; V: TRBV11-2; D: NA; CDR3: CASSLVQEDYPQHF; DNA: TGTGCCAGCAGCTTAGTACAGGAGGACTATCCCCAGCATTTT
J: TRBJ2-1; V: TRBV6-2/TRBV6-3; D: NA; CDR3: CASSLRGAGYNEQFF; DNA: TGTGCCAGCAGCCTCCGCGGCGCAGGGTACAATGAGCAGTTCTTC
J: TRBJ2-7; V: TRBV7-2; D: TRBD2; CDR3: CASSLVGGFYEQYF; DNA: TGTGCCAGCAGCTTAGTCGGGGGGTTCTACGAGCAGTACTTC
J: TRBJ2-3; V: TRBV7-2; D: TRBD2; CDR3: CASSLFGGGPWADTQYF; DNA: TGTGCCAGCAGCTTATTCGGGGGAGGGCCTTGGGCAGATACGCAGTATTTT
J: TRBJ2-1; V: TRBV28; D: NA; CDR3: CASSSGSSYNEQFF; DNA: TGTGCCAGCAGTTCAGGCAGCTCCTACAATGAGCAGTTCTTC
J: TRBJ1-1; V: TRBV19; D: TRBD1; CDR3: CASSIGQGFTEAFF; DNA: TGTGCCAGTAGTATCGGACAGGGATTCACTGAAGCTTTCTTT
J: TRBJ2-7; V: TRBV19; D: NA; CDR3: CASSIDLGISYEQYF; DNA: TGTGCCAGTAGTATAGATCTCGGTATTAGCTACGAGCAGTACTTC
J: TRBJ1-2; V: TRBV19; D: TRBD1; CDR3: CASRRDRDDYGYTF; DNA: TGTGCCAGTAGGAGGGACAGGGATGACTATGGCTACACCTTC
J: TRBJ1-4; V: TRBV3-1/TRBV3-2; D: NA; CDR3: CASSQANNYEKLFF; DNA: TGTGCCAGCAGCCAAGCTAATAATTACGAAAAACTGTTTTTT
J: TRBJ1-1; V: TRBV28; D: TRBD1; CDR3: CASSLDNRGREAFF; DNA: TGTGCCAGCAGTTTGGATAACAGGGGGCGTGAAGCTTTCTTT
J: TRBJ1-2; V: TRBV19; D: NA; CDR3: CASSPGYYGYTF; DNA: TGTGCCAGTAGTCCGGGGTACTATGGCTACACCTTC
J: TRBJ1-2; V: TRBV28; D: TRBD1; CDR3: CASGTGTYGYTF; DNA: TGTGCCAGCGGGACAGGGACCTATGGCTACACCTTC
J: TRBJ2-7; V: TRBV28; D: NA; CDR3: CASSFPGGFYEQYF; DNA: TGTGCCAGCAGTTTCCCTGGGGGGTTCTACGAGCAGTACTTC
J: TRBJ2-1; V: TRBV3-1/TRBV3-2; D: TRBD2; CDR3: CASSQEGLAFNEQFF; DNA: TGTGCCAGCAGCCAAGAGGGACTAGCGTTCAATGAGCAGTTCTTC
J: TRBJ1-5; V: TRBV28; D: NA; CDR3: CASSSGQLDQPQHF; DNA: TGTGCCAGCAGTTCAGGACAGCTTGATCAGCCCCAGCATTTT
J: TRBJ2-6; V: TRBV10-3; D: NA; CDR3: CAIKGDSGANVLTF; DNA: TGTGCCATCAAAGGAGACTCTGGGGCCAACGTCCTGACTTTC
J: TRBJ2-5; V: TRBV18; D: TRBD1; CDR3: CASSPQTGGSETQYF; DNA: TGTGCCAGCTCACCCCAGACAGGGGGTTCTGAGACCCAGTACTTC